The rows below give T cell receptor beta chains drawn from one sample of a study of tumor-infiltrating lymphocytes in oesophageal squamous cell carcinoma. TCRdb used MiXCR to reprocess the PCR reads, holding one entry per CDR3 protein. The sample includes 23,000 or so distinct CDR3 sequences, 38% of them seen just once. The sample consisted of esophageal tumor tissue. The receptors here all came from a male donor with esophageal squamous cell carcinoma. Each CDR3 is given with its conserved first and last residue. D genes are given only for firm matches. Some rows have no size entry. The others give once, few or many, or a class for an expanded clone.

size	length	V	D	J	CDR3
-	15	TRBV7-6	TRBD2	TRBJ2-5	CASSLGGRGQETQYF
many	11	TRBV20-1	-	-	CSARILSEQFF
many	14	TRBV5-1	-	TRBJ2-5	CASSLRQSQETQYF
many	15	TRBV6-2/TRBV6-3	TRBD1	TRBJ2-1	CASILGQGPYNEQFF
-	14	TRBV7-2	-	TRBJ2-5	CASSKVGPQETQYF
many	14	TRBV10-3	-	TRBJ2-7	CAIRPGVTNYEQYF
-	13	TRBV7-2	-	TRBJ2-7	CASSLQVRDEQYF
-	13	TRBV11-2	-	-	CASSLPGGETQYF
-	15	TRBV11-3	-	-	CASSLANQGWETQYF
-	14	TRBV6-1	TRBD1	TRBJ2-3	CASRKTGGVDTQYF
few	13	TRBV6-1	TRBD2	TRBJ2-5	CASSSTGGSSQYF
-	14	TRBV7-6	-	TRBJ2-1	CASSLAGGDNEQFF
many	18	TRBV7-8	TRBD1	TRBJ1-1	CASSFLLQGRHGNTEAFF
many	15	TRBV7-9	TRBD1	TRBJ2-7	CASSSEGQGIYEQYF
many	16	TRBV7-3	-	TRBJ2-3	CASSSGPPASTDTQYF
few	17	TRBV7-8	-	TRBJ2-5	CASSLAVNSGSQETQYF
few	15	TRBV6-1	-	TRBJ1-2	CASSEVIEGLGGYTF
-	14	TRBV2	TRBD1	TRBJ1-5	CASSGTGGNQPQHF
many	13	TRBV5-1	-	TRBJ1-2	CASSLPSVRGYTF
-	14	TRBV6-1	-	-	CASSPRGTPYEQYF
-	16	TRBV5-6	-	TRBJ1-2	CASSLSRTLANYGYTF
many	14	TRBV7-3	TRBD1	TRBJ2-5	CASSLGTGEETQYF
few	16	TRBV10-3	-	TRBJ1-2	CAISDAQGLFNYGYTF
-	12	TRBV2	-	TRBJ2-5	CASRALGETQYF
many	14	TRBV6-1	TRBD2	TRBJ2-7	CASSFASGSREQYF
-	13	TRBV11-2	-	-	CASSRGKDNEQFF
-	15	TRBV6-1	-	TRBJ2-4	CASGAGGTGNTEALF